These 13 T cell receptor beta chains were all obtained from the same sample, sequenced in a study of shared clonotypes between healthy human individuals. Naive CD8 cells were CD45RO-negative, positively selected for CCR7, excluding terminally differentiated effector memory CD45RA+ cells. Sequencing was performed with immunoSEQ multiplex PCR; in TCRdb, only in-frame clones are kept and a portion is missing. The sample carries hundreds of thousands of clones, roughly nine tenths recorded once. The sequenced material came from naive CD8+ T cells sorted from blood. The receptor source for this set is a young man in good health.

This clone was seen a few times. The V and J genes are TRBV7-9 and TRBJ2-1; possibly TRBD1 for D (5 bases). Germline-derived CDR1 and CDR2 are SEHNR and FQNEAQ (reference sequence). Deletions cut 5 bases from V and 5 bases from J, with 19 bases between. The CDR3 is made up of 16 amino acids. CDR3 coding DNA: TGTGCCAGCAGCCACACGACAGCGTTCCTTGACAATGAGCAGTTCTTC. Translation: CASSHTTAFLDNEQFF.

The V call is TRBV5-4, the J call TRBJ2-7; TRBD1 is a possible D gene (6 bases). The germline gives CDR1 SGHNT, CDR2 YYREEE (reference sequence). V was pared by 4 bases and J by 6 bases, with 14 bases between. This CDR3 spans 13 amino acids. The CDR3 DNA reads TGTGCCAGCAGCCCGGACAGTAGCCCCGAGCAGTACTTC. It specifies CASSPDSSPEQYF.

The genes are TRBV9 and TRBJ2-1; D uncertain. The ends were cut back, 0 bases at V and 10 bases at J, with 14 bases in the middle. Germline V CDR1 and CDR2: SGDLS, YYNGEE. CDR3 length equals 14 residues. The CDR3 DNA follows: TGTGCCAGCAGCGTAGCTACGGTGGGCAACGAGCAGTTCTTC. Protein: CASSVATVGNEQFF.

V gene TRBV19 combines with J gene TRBJ2-2; the D is unclear. V lost 5 bases to trimming and J lost 2 bases, with 9 bases between them. Germline values: CDR1 LNHDA, CDR2 SQIVND (reference sequence). The CDR3 spans 14 residues. The CDR3 DNA reads TGTGCCAGTAGTCACAGAGCAAACACCGGGGAGCTGTTTTTT. The encoded protein is CASSHRANTGELFF.

The CDR3 nucleotides are TGCAGCGTAGGCGGGCAGGGGGCCGGGAACACCGGGGAGCTGTTTTTT. It translates to CSVGGQGAGNTGELFF. The J gene is TRBJ2-2, the V gene TRBV29-1, with 8 bases that match TRBD1. The germline V gene encodes CDR1 SQVTM and CDR2 ANQGSEA. This CDR3 spans 16 amino acids. Trimming took 6 bases from V and 1 from J; bases not matched to a gene: 10.

The chain employs TRBV29-1 and TRBJ2-1, with TRBD1 matching over 7 bases. CDR1 and CDR2 (germline): SQVTM, ANQGSEA. The J segment lost 4 bases and the V segment lost 5 bases, leaving 8 bases of the junction unmatched. This CDR3 contains 14 residues. CDR3 loop: CSVQGQRSYNEQFF. CDR3 sequence (DNA): TGCAGCGTTCAGGGACAGCGATCTTACAATGAGCAGTTCTTC.

This chain links TRBV28 with TRBJ1-4, with D possibly being TRBD1 (5 bases). Germline V gene data show CDR1 as MDHEN and CDR2 as SYDVKM. This CDR3 has 15 residues. Trimming took 2 bases from V and 7 from J, leaving 14 bases between them. The CDR3 DNA sequence: TGTGCCAGCAGTTTAAGACAGACAAATCGTGAAAAACTGTTTTTT. Amino acid sequence: CASSLRQTNREKLFF.

V usage is TRBV7-6 and J usage is TRBJ2-1, with D perhaps TRBD2 (5 bases). CDR3 length: 14 amino acids. V lost 5 bases and J 4 bases, leaving 12 bases between the germline ends. Germline V gene sequence: CDR1 SGHVS, CDR2 FNYEAQ. CDR3 in DNA: TGTGCCAGCAGCCCGGCGAGCGGATACAATGAGCAGTTCTTC. It translates to CASSPASGYNEQFF. The variable domain in full, completed from reference TRBV7-6 and TRBJ2-1, reads GAGVSQSPRYKVTKRGQDVALRCDPISGHVSLYWYRQALGQGPEFLTYFNYEAQQDKSGLPNDRFSAERPEGSISTLTIQRTEQRDSAMYRCASSPASGYNEQFFGPGTRLTVL.

CDR3 DNA: TGTGCCATCAGTGATAGACAAAGAAACACCATATATTTT. Translating gives CAISDRQRNTIYF. This chain links TRBV10-3 with TRBJ1-3; no clear D gene. Between the trimmed V and J ends, which lost 3 bases and 5 bases, there was a span of 8 bases. This CDR3 is built from 13 residues. The germline V gene encodes CDR1 ENHRY and CDR2 SYGVKD.

The J gene is TRBJ2-3, the V gene TRBV5-1, with TRBD2 matching over 8 bases. Germline values: CDR1 SGHRS, CDR2 YFSETQ. J gave up 5 bases and V 4 bases, and 21 bases lay outside the gene matches. The CDR3 consists of 19 residues. The CDR3 loop is CASSPGLGRSREGIDTQYF. CDR3 nucleotide sequence: TGCGCCAGCAGCCCGGGCCTAGGGAGGTCCCGGGAGGGCATAGATACGCAGTATTTT.

The genes are TRBV19 and TRBJ1-5; tentatively, D is TRBD1 (5 bases). The CDR3 runs 14 residues. Trimming stripped 7 bases from V and 0 bases from J, with 10 bases between. Germline V gives CDR1 LNHDA, CDR2 SQIVND (reference sequence). CDR3 amino acids: CASTGDDSNQPQHF. Written as DNA, the CDR3 is TGTGCCAGTACTGGGGACGATAGCAATCAGCCCCAGCATTTT.

V and J are TRBV27 and TRBJ1-1; D is possibly TRBD1 (5 bases). Trimming took 5 bases from V and 4 from J, leaving 11 bases between them. CDR1 MNHEY and CDR2 SMNVEV come from the germline V gene (reference sequence). This CDR3 region has 13 residues. CDR3 loop: CASSMGRGTEAFF. CDR3 sequence (DNA): TGTGCCAGCAGTATGGGACGTGGCACTGAAGCTTTCTTT.

The chain links TRBV7-6 to TRBJ2-3; unclear D gene. Trimming took off 5 bases at V and 4 bases at J, with 10 bases between the two ends. Germline V gene lookup returns CDR1 SGHVS and CDR2 FNYEAQ. This CDR3 spans 13 amino acids. In DNA form, the CDR3 reads TGTGCCAGCAGCGTCGACCTCTCAGATACGCAGTATTTT. Translation: CASSVDLSDTQYF.